One and the same sample provided the 27 T cell receptor beta chains below, sequenced in a study of identifying expanded T cells in peripheral blood. Libraries were prepared by immunoSEQ multiplex PCR; TCRdb keeps only in-frame clonotypes and omits some of them. The sample holds tens of thousands of clones, approximately 86% seen once. Material: blood. These receptors were collected from a person aged 18 to 70 in good health.

The genes are TRBV5-5 and TRBJ2-5, with 9 bases lining up with TRBD1. V was pared by 0 bases and J by 4 bases, with 4 bases of the junction left unmatched. The CDR3 loop spans 15 amino acids. The germline V gene has CDR1 SGHKS and CDR2 YYEKEE (reference sequence). This CDR3 reads CASSLGATGGETQYF. In DNA form, the CDR3 reads TGTGCCAGCAGCTTGGGGGCGACAGGGGGAGAGACCCAGTACTTC. The entire variable domain, with the rest obtained from reference TRBV5-5 and TRBJ2-5, is as follows: DAGVTQSPTHLIKTRGQQVTLRCSPISGHKSVSWYQQVLGQGPQFIFQYYEKEERGRGNFPDRFSARQFPNYSSELNVNALLLGDSALYLCASSLGATGGETQYFGPGTRLLVL.

The gene calls are TRBV27 and TRBJ2-2; D possibly uses TRBD1 or TRBD2 (5 bases each). V lost 4 bases to trimming and J lost 0 bases, with 6 bases between them. Germline CDR1 MNHEY, CDR2 SMNVEV (reference sequence). The CDR3 extends over 14 amino acids. The CDR3 region is CASSWGSNTGELFF. The CDR3 DNA sequence: TGTGCCAGCAGTTGGGGGTCGAACACCGGGGAGCTGTTTTTT.

The V and J genes are TRBV2 and TRBJ1-2, with TRBD1 matching over 10 bases. Germline trimming cut 4 bases from V and 4 bases from J; bases unmatched to any gene: 3. This CDR3 comprises 14 residues. Germline V gene lookup returns CDR1 SNHLY and CDR2 FYNNEI. CDR3 sequence: CASSGGQGTYGYTF. For the CDR3, the DNA is TGTGCCAGCAGTGGGGGACAGGGGACCTATGGCTACACCTTC.

V gene TRBV5-4 combines with J gene TRBJ1-5; D ambiguous. The germline CDR1 and CDR2 sequences are SGHNT and YYREEE (reference sequence). With 4 bases removed from V and 0 bases from J, the gap between germline ends came to 17 bases. The CDR3 contains 17 residues. DNA of the CDR3: TGTGCCAGCAGCCGTGGCGGGCTACTTTATAGCAATCAGCCCCAGCATTTT. It specifies CASSRGGLLYSNQPQHF.

This chain connects TRBV2 to TRBJ1-1; D remains unclear. Deletions cut 6 bases from V and 1 base from J, with 9 bases between. The CDR3 length is 13 residues. The V gene's germline CDR1 is SNHLY and CDR2 FYNNEI. The CDR3 DNA is TGTGCCAGCAGCTGGGCTACGAACACTGAAGCTTTCTTT. It specifies CASSWATNTEAFF. Looking up the rest from reference TRBV2 and TRBJ1-1 gives the full variable domain: EPEVTQTPSHQVTQMGQEVILRCVPISNHLYFYWYRQILGQKVEFLVSFYNNEISEKSEIFDDQFSVERPDGSNFTLKIRSTKLEDSAMYFCASSWATNTEAFFGQGTRLTVV.

This clone was observed a handful of times. This chain joins TRBV5-6 and TRBJ1-6; no firm D call. From germline, CDR1 is SGHDT and CDR2 YYEEEE. V was cut by 1 base and J by 7 bases, with 9 bases left in between. The CDR3 sequence is 14 residues long. In DNA form, the CDR3 reads TGTGCCAGCAGCTTGAGAGGGATCAATTCACCCCTCCACTTT. Protein product: CASSLRGINSPLHF.

CDR3 in amino acids: CASSDSERTAYTF. CDR3 DNA sequence: TGTGCCAGCAGTGACTCAGAGAGGACGGCGTACACCTTC. This chain uses TRBV6-4 with TRBJ1-2; D remains ambiguous. Germline V lookup: CDR1 MRHNA, CDR2 SNTAGT. This CDR3 spans 13 amino acids. The V and J ends lost 0 bases and 11 bases respectively, with 13 bases between them.

The chain couples TRBV5-1 to TRBJ2-6; D call uncertain. V was trimmed by 5 bases and J by 2 bases, leaving 11 bases between them. The length of the CDR3 is 15 residues. From germline, CDR1 is SGHRS and CDR2 YFSETQ. CDR3 coding DNA: TGCGCCAGCAGGTCAGAACCCGCTGGGGCCAACGTCCTGACTTTC. It encodes CASRSEPAGANVLTF.

The genes are TRBV12-5 and TRBJ1-4, with 7 bases lining up with TRBD1. Germline V CDR1 and CDR2: LGHNT, FRNRAP. This CDR3 contains 15 residues. Losses at the gene ends were 4 bases for V and 5 bases for J; bases not matched to a gene: 7. The CDR3 spells CASGYSGQPNEKLFF. DNA for the CDR3: TGTGCTAGTGGTTACTCGGGACAGCCAAATGAAAAACTGTTTTTT.

The chain joins TRBV2 to TRBJ1-4; tentative D call: TRBD1 (5 bases). The CDR3 length is 15 residues. Per germline, CDR1 SNHLY and CDR2 FYNNEI. With 0 bases removed from V and 7 bases from J, the gap between germline ends came to 12 bases. This CDR3 reads CASSEAGQEGEKLFF. CDR3 in DNA: TGTGCCAGCAGTGAAGCGGGGCAGGAGGGTGAAAAACTGTTTTTT.

The chain employs TRBV6-5 and TRBJ1-1; D gene ambiguous. Deletions cut 2 bases from V and 5 bases from J, with 6 bases between. Per germline, CDR1 MNHEY and CDR2 SVGAGI. This CDR3 spans 12 amino acids. CDR3 DNA: TGTGCCAGCAGTTACGAGGGTACTGAAGCTTTCTTT. Translated: CASSYEGTEAFF.

V gene TRBV12-5 combines with J gene TRBJ2-7; 7 bases align to TRBD2. Germline lookup yields CDR1 LGHNT and CDR2 FRNRAP. The CDR3 runs to 14 residues. The V and J ends lost 6 bases and 2 bases, in that order; junction bases with no gene match: 7. The CDR3 nucleotides read TGTGCTAGTGGCCGGAGCGGGGCAACCTACGAGCAGTACTTC. The encoded protein is CASGRSGATYEQYF.

The chain uses TRBV5-1 and TRBJ2-1; a weak D match, TRBD2 (5 bases). The length of the CDR3 is 16 residues. Trimming removed 0 bases at V and 0 bases at J, with 10 bases between. Germline V gene lookup returns CDR1 SGHRS and CDR2 YFSETQ. CDR3 sequence reads: CASSLAGSSSYNEQFF. The CDR3 nucleotides are TGCGCCAGCAGCTTGGCGGGGTCGAGCTCCTACAATGAGCAGTTCTTC.

The rearrangement joins TRBV6-1 to TRBJ1-2; TRBD1 matches 11 bases. V lost 10 bases and J lost 3; bases outside the gene matches: 7. The CDR3 has 14 amino acids. Germline CDR1 MNHNS, CDR2 SASEGT. The CDR3, as DNA: TGTGCCACCCCCGGGACAGGGGGTTACTATGGCTACACCTTC. This translates into CATPGTGGYYGYTF.

This chain joins TRBV25-1 and TRBJ1-4, with 7 bases matching TRBD1. Looked up from germline, CDR1 is MGHDK and CDR2 is SYGVNS. The V segment lost 3 bases and the J segment 4 bases; nucleotides outside the gene matches: 5. The CDR3 is made up of 15 amino acids. CDR3 loop: CASSDTGVVNEKLFF. Written as DNA, the CDR3 is TGTGCCAGCAGTGATACAGGGGTCGTTAATGAAAAACTGTTTTTT. The full variable domain, its missing parts supplied by reference TRBV25-1 and TRBJ1-4, is EADIYQTPRYLVIGTGKKITLECSQTMGHDKMYWYQQDPGMELHLIHYSYGVNSTEKGDLSSESTVSRIRTEHFPLTLESARPSHTSQYLCASSDTGVVNEKLFFGSGTQLSVL.

The chain carries TRBV15 and TRBJ1-1, with D tentatively TRBD1 (5 bases). The germline V gene has CDR1 LNHNV and CDR2 YYDKDF (reference sequence). Trimming removed 3 bases from V and 3 bases from J, with 11 bases in between. The CDR3 has 14 residues. CDR3 in amino acids: CATSRAGYDTEAFF. As DNA, the CDR3 is TGTGCCACCAGCAGGGCAGGGTATGACACTGAAGCTTTCTTT.

The V and J genes are TRBV5-1 and TRBJ2-7; no clear D gene. The CDR3 spans 16 residues. The germline gives CDR1 SGHRS, CDR2 YFSETQ. V lost 0 bases and J 0 bases, leaving 13 bases between the germline ends. CDR3 sequence: CASSLGLNTYSYEQYF. CDR3 nucleotides: TGCGCCAGCAGCTTGGGCCTGAACACCTACTCCTACGAGCAGTACTTC.

The gene calls are TRBV5-1 and TRBJ1-1, with 7 bases lining up with TRBD1. Germline V lookup: CDR1 SGHRS, CDR2 YFSETQ. The CDR3 is made up of 14 amino acids. Losses at the gene ends were 4 bases for V and 1 base for J; bases not matched to a gene: 4. The CDR3 sequence: CASSAGQTNTEAFF. The CDR3 coding sequence is TGCGCCAGCAGCGCGGGACAGACGAACACTGAAGCTTTCTTT.

V is TRBV2 and J is TRBJ1-3; no clear D gene. The CDR3 length is 14 residues. V lost 4 bases and J lost 0, with 7 bases in between. Germline V lookup: CDR1 SNHLY, CDR2 FYNNEI. Here the CDR3 reads CASSVPASGNTIYF. CDR3 coding DNA: TGTGCCAGCAGTGTTCCAGCCTCTGGAAACACCATATATTTT.

The chain has TRBV29-1 and TRBJ2-1; 7 nucleotides agree with TRBD1. V lost 0 bases to trimming and J lost 8 bases; unmatched junction nucleotides: 4. CDR3 length equals 13 residues. Germline V gene lookup returns CDR1 SQVTM and CDR2 ANQGSEA. DNA for the CDR3: TGCAGCGTTGAAGATCGACAGGGCGATGAGCAGTTCTTC. Residues: CSVEDRQGDEQFF.

The chain uses TRBV11-3 and TRBJ1-5, with D uncertain. The V gene's germline CDR1 is SGHNT and CDR2 YENEEA. V was cut by 1 base and J by 4 bases, with 11 bases left in between. This CDR3 contains 15 residues. CDR3 residues: CASSLGGQTNQPQHF. Written as DNA, the CDR3 is TGTGCCAGCAGCTTAGGTGGCCAGACAAATCAGCCCCAGCATTTT. Full variable domain (outside the CDR3, taken from reference TRBV11-3 and TRBJ1-5): EAGVVQSPRYKIIEKKQPVAFWCNPISGHNTLYWYLQNLGQGPELLIRYENEEAVDDSQLPKDRFSAERLKGVDSTLKIQPAELGDSAVYLCASSLGGQTNQPQHFGDGTRLSIL.

V is TRBV7-9 and J is TRBJ1-2; D gene ambiguous. The V end lost 1 base, the J end lost 3 bases, and 3 bases lay between the germline ends. This CDR3 is 12 amino acids long. Looked up from germline, CDR1 is SEHNR and CDR2 is FQNEAQ (reference sequence). CDR3 protein: CASSLVDYGYTF. The CDR3 DNA reads TGTGCCAGCAGCTTAGTCGACTATGGCTACACCTTC.

J is TRBJ2-7 and V is TRBV6-1; D unclear. The CDR3 spans 10 residues. Germline CDR1 reads MNHNS; CDR2 reads SASEGT. Trimming stripped 8 bases from V and 6 bases from J, with 8 bases between. Here the CDR3 DNA reads TGTGCCAGCGGTCTTAGCGAGCAGTACTTC. Amino acid sequence: CASGLSEQYF.

V usage is TRBV5-1 and J usage is TRBJ2-5, with D hard to call. The ends were cut back, 0 bases at V and 2 bases at J, with 11 bases in the middle. This CDR3 region has 15 residues. Germline V gives CDR1 SGHRS, CDR2 YFSETQ. The CDR3 is CASSLDRVGQETQYF. In nucleotides, the CDR3 is TGCGCCAGCAGCTTGGATCGAGTAGGACAAGAGACCCAGTACTTC.

This clone was counted between two and nine times. The J gene is TRBJ1-2, the V gene TRBV6-6; no firm D call. This CDR3 region has 14 residues. V was trimmed by 0 bases and J by 8 bases, leaving 13 bases between them. In germline, CDR1 is MNHNY, CDR2 SVGAGI (reference sequence). The CDR3 sequence: CASSYSGPEEGYTF. CDR3 DNA sequence: TGTGCCAGCAGTTACTCCGGGCCAGAGGAGGGCTACACCTTC.

The chain joins TRBV27 to TRBJ2-1; D unresolved. V lost 3 bases, J lost 2 bases, and 5 bases lay in between. The CDR3 length is 13 residues. The germline gives CDR1 MNHEY, CDR2 SMNVEV (reference sequence). CDR3 DNA: TGTGCCAGCAGTTTTAACGCCTACAATGAGCAGTTCTTC. Protein product: CASSFNAYNEQFF.

This clone has only one observation. The chain couples TRBV9 to TRBJ2-5, with D possibly TRBD1 on 6 matching bases. Trimming took 4 bases from V and 3 from J, leaving 19 bases between them. Germline V gives CDR1 SGDLS, CDR2 YYNGEE. The CDR3 runs to 16 residues. CDR3 DNA sequence: TGTGCCAGCAGCCCAAGCGCCGGGACAAAGGAAGAGACCCAGTACTTC. The encoded protein is CASSPSAGTKEETQYF.